Given below is one TCR beta chain in context. Antigen: not known. CDR3 size: 11 residues. Germline V gene sequence: CDR1 DFQATT, CDR2 SNEGSKA (reference sequence). The data are from a study of tumor and adjacent non-tumor tissue in lung cancer. Whole-study context: Patients comprised roughly 12 adenocarcinoma, a couple of squamous cell carcinoma and 1 small cell lung cancer. Approximately 4 million productive TCRbeta reads were obtained per sample on average.

A modified ARM-PCR protocol with three rounds of nested PCR amplified TCRbeta. One entry per CDR3 protein, called by TCRdb with MiXCR from the multiplex PCR reads. Among approximately 90,000 distinct CDR3 sequences listed, under 80% were seen once. RNA was extracted from bulk tissue without any cell sorting. More than 3 cm separated this lung sample from the edge of the tumor. General study findings and limits: Compared with tumor, normal lung showed significantly lower TCR diversity. Top 100 clones took a larger repertoire share in normal lung.

This chain links TRBV20-1 with TRBJ1-1, with a tentative D call TRBD1 (5 bases). Material: distant non-tumor lung tissue. The clonotype comes from a woman in her fifties or sixties with non-small cell lung cancer. CDR3 protein: CRGGDGTEAFF. CDR3 in DNA: TGCAGGGGGGGGGACGGGACTGAAGCTTTCTTT.